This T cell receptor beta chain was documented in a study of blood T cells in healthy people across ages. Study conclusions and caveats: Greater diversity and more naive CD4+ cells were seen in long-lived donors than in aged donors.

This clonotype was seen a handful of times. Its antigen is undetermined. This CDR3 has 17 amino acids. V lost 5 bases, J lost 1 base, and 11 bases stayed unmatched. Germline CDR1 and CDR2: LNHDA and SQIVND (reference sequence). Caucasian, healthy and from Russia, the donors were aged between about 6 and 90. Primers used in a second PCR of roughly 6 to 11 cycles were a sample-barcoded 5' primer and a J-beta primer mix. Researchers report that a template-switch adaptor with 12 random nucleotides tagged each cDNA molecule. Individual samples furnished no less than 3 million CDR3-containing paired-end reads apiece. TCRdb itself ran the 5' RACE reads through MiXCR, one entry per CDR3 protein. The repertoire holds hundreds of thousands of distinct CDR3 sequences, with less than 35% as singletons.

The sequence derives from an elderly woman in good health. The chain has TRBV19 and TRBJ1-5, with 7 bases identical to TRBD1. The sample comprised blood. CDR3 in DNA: TGTGCCAGTAGTCCGCAGACAGGGTTATTGAGCAATCAGCCCCAGCATTTT. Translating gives CASSPQTGLLSNQPQHF.